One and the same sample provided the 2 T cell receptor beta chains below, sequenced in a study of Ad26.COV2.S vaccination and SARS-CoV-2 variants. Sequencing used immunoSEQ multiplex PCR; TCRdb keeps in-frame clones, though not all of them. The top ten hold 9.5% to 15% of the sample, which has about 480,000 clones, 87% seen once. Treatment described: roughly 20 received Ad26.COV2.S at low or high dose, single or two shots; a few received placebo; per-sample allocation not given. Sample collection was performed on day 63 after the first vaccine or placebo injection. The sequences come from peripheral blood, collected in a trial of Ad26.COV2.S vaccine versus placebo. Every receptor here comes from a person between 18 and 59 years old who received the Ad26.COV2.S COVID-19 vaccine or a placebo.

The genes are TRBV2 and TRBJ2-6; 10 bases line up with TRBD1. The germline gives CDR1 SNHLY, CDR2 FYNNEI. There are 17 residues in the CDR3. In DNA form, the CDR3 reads TGTCACACTGCGGGGACAGGGGCCCTCTCTGGGGCCAACGTCCTGACTTTC. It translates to CHTAGTGALSGANVLTF.

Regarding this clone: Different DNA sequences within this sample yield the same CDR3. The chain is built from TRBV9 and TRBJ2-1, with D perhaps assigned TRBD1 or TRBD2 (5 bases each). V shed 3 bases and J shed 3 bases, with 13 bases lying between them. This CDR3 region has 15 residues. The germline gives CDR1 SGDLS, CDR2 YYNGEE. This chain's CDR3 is CASSATGTNYNEQFF. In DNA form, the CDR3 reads TGTGCCAGCAGCGCCACCGGGACGAACTACAATGAGCAGTTCTTC. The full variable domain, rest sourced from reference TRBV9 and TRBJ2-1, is DSGVTQTPKHLITATGQRVTLRCSPRSGDLSVYWYQQSLDQGLQFLIQYYNGEERAKGNILERFSAQQFPDLHSELNLSSLELGDSALYFCASSATGTNYNEQFFGPGTRLTVL.